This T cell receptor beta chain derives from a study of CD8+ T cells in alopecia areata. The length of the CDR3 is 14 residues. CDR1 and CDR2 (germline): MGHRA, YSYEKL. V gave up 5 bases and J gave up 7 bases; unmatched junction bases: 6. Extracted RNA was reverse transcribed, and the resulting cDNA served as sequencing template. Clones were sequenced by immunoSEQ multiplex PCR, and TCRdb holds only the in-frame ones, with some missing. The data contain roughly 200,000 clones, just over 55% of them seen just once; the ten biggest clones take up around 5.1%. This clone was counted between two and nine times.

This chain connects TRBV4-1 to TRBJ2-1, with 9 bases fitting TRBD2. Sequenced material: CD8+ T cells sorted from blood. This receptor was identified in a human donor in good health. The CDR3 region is CASSVAGARNEQFF. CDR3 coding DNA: TGCGCCAGCAGCGTAGCGGGGGCGAGGAATGAGCAGTTCTTC.